Listed below are T cell receptor beta chains from one sample, sequenced in a study of early T cells in non-severe SARS-CoV-2 infection. TCRdb used MiXCR to reprocess the 5' RACE reads, holding one entry per CDR3 protein. The table records about 61,000 distinct CDR3 sequences, 10% to 12% of them present only once. Sequencing was performed on whole blood. The receptor set was obtained from an adult who was a healthcare worker with PCR-confirmed SARS-CoV-2 infection or an uninfected control (not recorded which). CDR3s include the opening cysteine and the closing phenylalanine or tryptophan. D genes are given only for firm matches. The size of a clone is reported for some rows only, either as once, few or many, or as a class for expanded clones.

TGTGCCAGCAGCTTCGACAGGCCCACACTTGTCGGGGAGCTGTTTTTT	CASSFDRPTLVGELFF	TRBV11-2	-	many	TRBJ2-2	16
TGTGCCAGAAGCTCGCACCTTACCGGACAGAAAGCCCAAGAGACCCAGTACTTC	CARSSHLTGQKAQETQYF	TRBV5-3	-	few	TRBJ2-5	18
TGTGCCTGGAGCGAAACTAGCGGGGGGTTCAATGAGCAGTTCTTC	CAWSETSGGFNEQFF	TRBV30	TRBD2	few	TRBJ2-1	15
TGTGCCAGCAGCCATTCCACGAAGACCCCAGGGGTAGATACGCAGTATTTT	CASSHSTKTPGVDTQYF	TRBV2	-	many	TRBJ2-3	17
TGTGCCAGCAGCTCAACAGGGGTCCACGGCTACACCTTC	CASSSTGVHGYTF	TRBV5-6	TRBD1	many	TRBJ1-2	13
TGTGCCACCCAATTGAACACTGAAGCTTTCTTT	CATQLNTEAFF	TRBV2	-	-	TRBJ1-1	11
TGCAGTGCCCGTCTGGGGGGGTACAATGAGCAGTTCTTC	CSARLGGYNEQFF	TRBV20-1	TRBD2	many	TRBJ2-1	13
TGTGCCAGTAGTATGAACGGCAACAGAACACCCCTCCACTTT	CASSMNGNRTPLHF	TRBV19	-	many	TRBJ1-6	14
TGTGCCAGCAGAACGAACACCGGGGAGCTGTTTTTT	CASRTNTGELFF	TRBV6-5	-	-	TRBJ2-2	12
TGCAGCGTTGAAGATCAGACTTTCTCCTATGGCTACACCTTC	CSVEDQTFSYGYTF	TRBV29-1	-	-	TRBJ1-2	14
TGTGCCAGCAGCAAAGGAAAGCGGGGGACCTACAATGAGCAGTTCTTC	CASSKGKRGTYNEQFF	TRBV21-1	-	many	TRBJ2-1	16
TGTGCCAGCAATCCACAGGGGCATTCACCCCTCCACTTT	CASNPQGHSPLHF	TRBV12-3/TRBV12-4	TRBD1	many	TRBJ1-6	13
TGCAGCGTTGTGCTGGGGGAGCAGTTCTTC	CSVVLGEQFF	TRBV29-1	-	many	TRBJ2-1	10
TGCGCCAGCAGCCTAGGACAGTACTCCTATAATTCACCCCTCCACTTT	CASSLGQYSYNSPLHF	TRBV5-1	-	many	TRBJ1-6	16
TGTGCCAGCATCCCTCCACAGCTAGCCAAAAACATTCAGTACTTC	CASIPPQLAKNIQYF	TRBV9	-	-	TRBJ2-4	15
TGTGCCAGCAGTTATCTTCTTCAAAGCACTAACTATGGCTACACCTTC	CASSYLLQSTNYGYTF	TRBV6-1	-	many	TRBJ1-2	16
TGCAGCTCAGGACTAGCCGAGACCCAGTACTTC	CSSGLAETQYF	TRBV29-1	TRBD2	many	TRBJ2-5	11
TGCAGTGCCGGGGGGCTCGGTGAAGCTTTCTTT	CSAGGLGEAFF	TRBV20-1	-	many	TRBJ1-1	11
TGTGCCAGCAGCTTAGGTCTGAACACCATATATTTT	CASSLGLNTIYF	TRBV11-2	-	many	TRBJ1-3	12
TGTGCCAGTAGCCGAACCTATAGCAATCAGCCCCAGCATTTT	CASSRTYSNQPQHF	TRBV19	-	many	TRBJ1-5	14
TGCAGCGTTGTGGGCAGGGGGAGGACAGATACGCAGTATTTT	CSVVGRGRTDTQYF	TRBV29-1	-	-	TRBJ2-3	14
TGTGCCAGCAGCTTATCGCAAAACAGGGGGCTAGTGACCCAGTACTTC	CASSLSQNRGLVTQYF	TRBV7-6	TRBD1	many	TRBJ2-5	16
TGTGCCAGCAGTCCGGGGAGGTCTGATGGCTACACCTTC	CASSPGRSDGYTF	TRBV9	-	-	TRBJ1-2	13
TGCGCCAGCAGCTTGGGACAGATGAACACTGAAGCTTTCTTT	CASSLGQMNTEAFF	TRBV5-1	-	many	TRBJ1-1	14
TGCGCCAGCAGCACCCGCGGGCAACAAGAGACCCAGTACTTC	CASSTRGQQETQYF	TRBV5-1	-	few	TRBJ2-5	14
TGTGCCAGCAGCCGGCCGGACAGGGGCCAAGAGACCCAGTACTTC	CASSRPDRGQETQYF	TRBV5-6	TRBD1	many	TRBJ2-5	15
TGCAGTGCCTCCCGTAGCGGGGGGAGCCAAGAGACCCAGTACTTC	CSASRSGGSQETQYF	TRBV20-1	TRBD2	-	TRBJ2-5	15
TGTGCCAGCAGCCAAGATCTCTGGTCACCCCTCCACTTT	CASSQDLWSPLHF	TRBV3-1	-	-	TRBJ1-6	13
TGTGCCAGCAGCTTAGGACAAGCAGATACGCAGTATTTT	CASSLGQADTQYF	TRBV7-2	-	few	TRBJ2-3	13
TGCAGTGCTGGCCCCCGGGGTGAGCAGTTCTTC	CSAGPRGEQFF	TRBV20-1	-	-	TRBJ2-1	11
TGCAGTGCTCGGACTAGCGGGGGGGTGACAGATACGCAGTATTTT	CSARTSGGVTDTQYF	TRBV20-1	TRBD2	-	TRBJ2-3	15
TGCAGTGCCGAAGCGAACAGAGGCTACGAGCAGTACTTC	CSAEANRGYEQYF	TRBV20-1	-	-	TRBJ2-7	13
TGCAGCGTTGAGGCACGGATTAGCACAGATACGCAGTATTTT	CSVEARISTDTQYF	TRBV29-1	-	many	TRBJ2-3	14
TGTGCCAGCAACGACCTGACAGGAGACGGTGAAAAACTGTTTTTT	CASNDLTGDGEKLFF	TRBV7-6	-	many	TRBJ1-4	15
TGTGCCAGCAGTTACTCTGGGGAGAACTATGGCTACACCTTC	CASSYSGENYGYTF	TRBV6-5	-	many	TRBJ1-2	14
TGTGCCAGCAGCCCCGGTCTTTCCTACGAGCAGTACTTC	CASSPGLSYEQYF	TRBV13	-	many	TRBJ2-7	13
TGTGCCAGCAGGCCCGCTGGCTTGCCCTACGAGCAGTACTTC	CASRPAGLPYEQYF	TRBV7-8	-	many	TRBJ2-7	14
TGCAGCGTCCGGCTGTACGGACGCCAGGGATTGTCCTACACCTTC	CSVRLYGRQGLSYTF	TRBV29-1	-	-	TRBJ1-2	15
TGTGCCAGCAGCGAGGACGGAAACAGAAATTCACCCCTCCACTTT	CASSEDGNRNSPLHF	TRBV7-3	-	few	TRBJ1-6	15
TGTGCCAGTAGACTGGCAGGGGGAGAGACCCAGTACTTC	CASRLAGGETQYF	TRBV19	TRBD1	many	TRBJ2-5	13
TGTGCCAGCAGCCAGACCGACAGGGGTCCCGGGGGCACCTTC	CASSQTDRGPGGTF	TRBV14	TRBD1	-	TRBJ1-2	14
TGCAGTGCCACCGGGAAATCCGGTACACCCCTCCACTTT	CSATGKSGTPLHF	TRBV20-1	-	-	TRBJ1-6	13
TGTGCCAGCAGTTACGATCAGGTTAGCAATCAGCCCCAGCATTTT	CASSYDQVSNQPQHF	TRBV6-2/TRBV6-3	-	-	TRBJ1-5	15
TGCGCCAGCAGTGGGGCCGCCGGGACCCAGTACTTC	CASSGAAGTQYF	TRBV10-2	-	few	TRBJ2-5	12
TGTGCCAGCAGTTACCCCCGGGCCCAGGGGGCGAACTCCGCTAATTCACCCCTCCACTTT	CASSYPRAQGANSANSPLHF	TRBV6-6	TRBD1	-	TRBJ1-6	20
TGTGCCATCAGTCCCGGCGCTGGAAACACCATATATTTT	CAISPGAGNTIYF	TRBV10-3	-	-	TRBJ1-3	13
TGTGCCTGGTCCGGAAGGCGGGGGGTTACAGATACGCAGTATTTT	CAWSGRRGVTDTQYF	TRBV30	TRBD2	many	TRBJ2-3	15
TGTGCCAGCACCCGACAGATGCCTCGGGAAGCTTTCTTT	CASTRQMPREAFF	TRBV12-3/TRBV12-4	-	many	TRBJ1-1	13
TGTGCCAGCAGCCAGGGGGCGGGAAACATTCAGTACTTC	CASSQGAGNIQYF	TRBV12-3/TRBV12-4	TRBD1	-	TRBJ2-4	13